This T cell receptor (beta chain) was retrieved from a study of blood T cells in healthy people across ages. Then a second PCR, running roughly 7 to 11 cycles, was carried out with a sample-barcoded 5' primer and a J-beta primer mix. One entry per CDR3 protein results from TCRdb running MiXCR on the 5' RACE reads. The table records about 780,000 distinct CDR3 sequences, around half of them present only once. V dropped 5 bases and J dropped 0 bases, with 14 bases sitting between them. The germline V gene has CDR1 SGHTA and CDR2 FQGNSA. The CDR3 runs 15 residues. Sequencing used blood. The rearrangement uses TRBV7-2 and TRBJ2-7; D ambiguous. The TCR was taken from a man at least 80 years old in good health. The CDR3 sequence is CASSTLSTNSYEQYF. CDR3 coding DNA: TGTGCCAGCAGCACACTGAGCACGAACTCCTACGAGCAGTACTTC.